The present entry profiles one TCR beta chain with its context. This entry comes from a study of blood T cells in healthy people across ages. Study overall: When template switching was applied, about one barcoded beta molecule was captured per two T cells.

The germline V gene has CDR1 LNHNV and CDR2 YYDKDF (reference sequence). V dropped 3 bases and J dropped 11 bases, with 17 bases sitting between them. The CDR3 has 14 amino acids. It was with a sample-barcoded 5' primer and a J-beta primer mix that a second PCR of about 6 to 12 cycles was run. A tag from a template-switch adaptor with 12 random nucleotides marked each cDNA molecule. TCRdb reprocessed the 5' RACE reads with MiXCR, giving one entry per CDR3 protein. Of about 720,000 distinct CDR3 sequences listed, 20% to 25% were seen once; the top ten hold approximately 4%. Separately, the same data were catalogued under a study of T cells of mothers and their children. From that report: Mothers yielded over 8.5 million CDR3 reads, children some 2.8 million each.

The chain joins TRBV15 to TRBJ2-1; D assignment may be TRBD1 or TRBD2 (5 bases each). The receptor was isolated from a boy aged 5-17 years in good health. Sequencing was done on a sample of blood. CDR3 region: CATSSPPGTGKQFF. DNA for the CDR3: TGTGCCACCAGCAGTCCCCCCGGGACGGGTAAGCAGTTCTTC.